The 25 T cell receptor beta chains below were found in one sample sequenced in a study of blood T cell repertoires in COVID-19. Using immunoSEQ multiplex PCR, the repertoire was profiled, and TCRdb retains in-frame clones only, with some absent. The sample contains approximately 350,000 clones, about nine tenths of which appear only once. Sequenced: peripheral blood. Receptors originate from a woman in her 70s with COVID-19, enrolled during active disease.

The chain is built from TRBV9 and TRBJ2-6; no clear D. The CDR3 runs to 14 residues. Trimming left V 3 bases short and J 2 bases short, with 6 bases between. Germline-derived CDR1 and CDR2 are SGDLS and YYNGEE. The CDR3 DNA follows: TGTGCCAGCAGCGGCAGAACTGGGGCCAACGTCCTGACTTTC. Its translation is CASSGRTGANVLTF.

This chain joins TRBV6-2 or TRBV6-3 and TRBJ2-7; possibly TRBD1 for D (5 bases). Trimming stripped 5 bases from V and 7 bases from J, with 12 bases between. Germline V lookup: CDR1 MNHEY, CDR2 SVGEGT. This CDR3 contains 12 residues. CDR3 in DNA: TGTGCCAGCAGTCAGGTAGACAGAGAGCAGTACTTC. It codes for CASSQVDREQYF.

The chain is built from TRBV24-1 and TRBJ2-2, with a tentative D call TRBD2 (6 bases). Deletions cut 5 bases from V and 10 bases from J, with 13 bases between. CDR3 size: 13 residues. Germline CDR1 reads KGHDR; CDR2 reads SFDVKD. The CDR3 DNA is TGTGCCACCAGTGTCCCGGAGGGCTTGGAGCTGTTTTTT. It translates to CATSVPEGLELFF.

This sequence joins TRBV6-6 and TRBJ2-5; TRBD2 matches 8 bases. Germline CDR1 MNHNY, CDR2 SVGAGI (reference sequence). This CDR3 region has 15 residues. The J segment lost 5 bases and the V segment lost 8 bases, leaving 13 bases of the junction unmatched. The CDR3 is CASSTTGGPVETQYF. As DNA, the CDR3 is TGTGCCAGCTCTACGACGGGGGGGCCCGTGGAGACCCAGTACTTC.

This clone appeared a single time. This rearrangement joins TRBV5-4 to TRBJ2-3; 8 bases map to TRBD2. The CDR3 runs 15 residues. The V and J ends lost 4 bases and 6 bases, in that order; junction bases with no gene match: 10. Germline V gene lookup returns CDR1 SGHNT and CDR2 YYREEE (reference sequence). As DNA, the CDR3 is TGTGCCAGCAGCATCGCGGGGGGAAGTATGGATACGCAGTATTTT. Its protein is CASSIAGGSMDTQYF.

V gene TRBV27 combines with J gene TRBJ2-7; TRBD2 might be the D (5 bases). The CDR3 has 13 amino acids. V was cut by 1 base and J by 3 bases, with 7 bases left in between. From germline, CDR1 is MNHEY and CDR2 SMNVEV (reference sequence). The CDR3 protein is CASSLYGDYEQYF. CDR3 in DNA: TGTGCCAGCAGTTTATACGGGGACTACGAGCAGTACTTC.

This clone was seen a handful of times. The chain joins TRBV7-8 to TRBJ1-4, with D perhaps TRBD1 (6 bases). The V gene's germline CDR1 is SGHVS and CDR2 FQNEAQ. The length of the CDR3 is 15 residues. V gave up 2 bases and J gave up 4 bases, with 11 bases separating them. The CDR3: CASSLRDMINEKLFF. CDR3 bases: TGTGCCAGCAGCTTACGGGACATGATTAATGAAAAACTGTTTTTT.

There are a few counts of this clone. This specimen includes other DNA sequences encoding the same CDR3. The chain links TRBV7-9 to TRBJ1-1, with D perhaps matching TRBD1 (6 bases). Germline loops: CDR1 SEHNR, CDR2 FQNEAQ (reference sequence). V was shortened by 1 base and J by 5 bases, with 8 bases between the two germline ends. The CDR3 consists of 13 residues. CDR3: CASSLEGGTEAFF. The CDR3 DNA sequence: TGTGCCAGCAGCTTAGAGGGGGGGACTGAAGCTTTCTTT.

The chain uses TRBV19 and TRBJ1-2, with 11 bases that match TRBD1. CDR3 length: 17 residues. Germline CDR1 is LNHDA and CDR2 is SQIVND (reference sequence). Trimming cost V 5 bases and J 2 bases; bases outside gene matches: 10. DNA for the CDR3: TGTGCCAGTAGTCCCCTGGCCCGGACAGGGGGCAACTATGGCTACACCTTC. Its translation is CASSPLARTGGNYGYTF.

The J gene is TRBJ2-5, the V gene TRBV18, with 10 bases that match TRBD1. The CDR3 extends over 14 amino acids. In germline, CDR1 is KGHSH, CDR2 LQKENI. V lost 5 bases, J lost 5 bases, and 5 bases stayed unmatched. The CDR3 loop is CASSTDRGLETQYF. The CDR3 coding sequence is TGTGCCAGCTCAACTGACAGGGGGCTGGAGACCCAGTACTTC.

This CDR3 reads CASSRRTGAGEKLFF. The DNA for the CDR3 is TGTGCCAGCAGCCGTCGGACAGGGGCGGGCGAAAAACTGTTTTTT. The rearrangement uses TRBV7-9 and TRBJ1-4; 9 nucleotides align to TRBD1. The trim removed 5 bases at V and 8 bases at J, leaving 9 bases unmatched. The CDR3 is made up of 15 amino acids. CDR1 SEHNR and CDR2 FQNEAQ come from the germline V gene (reference sequence).

This sequence joins TRBV6-4 and TRBJ2-3; TRBD2 agrees at 8 bases. Germline V CDR1 and CDR2: MRHNA, SNTAGT. There are 15 residues in the CDR3. V dropped 4 bases and J dropped 5; count of bases not matched to a gene: 8. The CDR3 DNA reads as TGTGCCAGCAGTGCGACGGGGGGGCCAGGAGATACGCAGTATTTT. Translation gives CASSATGGPGDTQYF.

The chain employs TRBV12-5 and TRBJ1-2; perhaps TRBD1 as D (6 bases). Germline CDR1 and CDR2: LGHNT and FRNRAP. The V gene lost 5 bases and the J gene lost 3 bases, with 10 bases spanning the gap. This CDR3 comprises 13 residues. The CDR3 protein is CASGEQGYYGYTF. CDR3 in DNA: TGTGCTAGTGGTGAACAGGGTTACTATGGCTACACCTTC.

This clone was counted between two and nine times. This chain links TRBV2 with TRBJ2-5; D may be TRBD1 (6 bases). The V end lost 2 bases, the J end lost 2 bases, and 6 bases lay between the germline ends. CDR3 length: 13 residues. Germline CDR1 reads SNHLY; CDR2 reads FYNNEI. Written as DNA, the CDR3 is TGTGCCAGCAGTGAACAGGGGCAAGAGACCCAGTACTTC. This gives the protein CASSEQGQETQYF.

V is TRBV6-2 or TRBV6-3 and J is TRBJ1-1; 8 nucleotides align to TRBD1. The CDR3 spans 14 residues. Per germline, CDR1 MNHEY and CDR2 SVGEGT. The junction had 4 bases not matched to a gene; V was cut back by 3 bases and J by 4 bases. The CDR3 bases are TGTGCCAGCAGTTATCCAGGGGGCGGCACTGAAGCTTTCTTT. Its translation: CASSYPGGGTEAFF.

V usage is TRBV6-5 and J usage is TRBJ1-2, with 9 positions matching TRBD1. V lost 4 bases, J lost 2 bases, and 2 bases stayed unmatched. Germline CDR1 is MNHEY and CDR2 is SVGAGI. The CDR3 consists of 14 residues. The CDR3 DNA is TGTGCCAGCAGTTCCGGGACAGGGAACTATGGCTACACCTTC. It yields the protein CASSSGTGNYGYTF.

This clone was recorded only once. This chain uses TRBV5-6 with TRBJ2-1; D remains ambiguous. With 0 bases removed from V and 0 bases from J, the gap between germline ends came to 7 bases. Germline V lookup: CDR1 SGHDT, CDR2 YYEEEE. The CDR3 is made up of 15 amino acids. The CDR3 nucleotides read TGTGCCAGCAGCTTGGGGCACAGCTCCTACAATGAGCAGTTCTTC. It yields the protein CASSLGHSSYNEQFF.

This clone was seen only once. The V call is TRBV7-8, the J call TRBJ2-1, with D possibly TRBD2 on 5 matching bases. V was cut by 5 bases and J by 10 bases, with 9 bases left in between. The CDR3 sequence is 11 residues long. CDR1 is SGHVS and CDR2 is FQNEAQ in the germline V gene. The CDR3 DNA sequence: TGTGCCAGCAGCCCCCCGGGGGAGCAGTTCTTC. Translation: CASSPPGEQFF.

CDR3 protein: CASSYPTGRYEQYF. The CDR3 DNA reads TGTGCCAGCAGTTACCCGACAGGGAGGTACGAGCAGTACTTC. V is TRBV6-5 and J is TRBJ2-7; the D gene is possibly TRBD1 (7 bases). Germline V lookup: CDR1 MNHEY, CDR2 SVGAGI. This CDR3 is built from 14 residues. The V end was cut by 2 bases, the J end by 4 bases, with 12 bases between.

V is TRBV27 and J is TRBJ2-1; 12 bases are a match to TRBD2. V trimming: 7 bases; J trimming: 7 bases; junction bases outside the gene matches: 11. The CDR3 is 16 amino acids. Germline CDR1 and CDR2: MNHEY and SMNVEV (reference sequence). This CDR3 reads CASTWLAGGPRNEQFF. Here the CDR3 DNA reads TGTGCCAGCACCTGGCTAGCGGGGGGGCCCCGGAATGAGCAGTTCTTC.

This clone has just a few counts. The CDR3 reads CASTASGTGVQPQHF. DNA for the CDR3: TGTGCCAGCACTGCCTCCGGGACAGGGGTCCAGCCCCAGCATTTT. The V call is TRBV2, the J call TRBJ1-5; 10 positions agree with TRBD1. CDR3 size: 15 residues. CDR1 is SNHLY, CDR2 FYNNEI, per germline. J was trimmed by 7 bases and V by 7 bases; bases with no gene match: 10.

This clone was recorded a few times. The rearrangement joins TRBV20-1 to TRBJ1-1; 7 bases are shared with TRBD1. J gave up 5 bases and V 6 bases, and 9 bases lay outside the gene matches. The CDR3 is 13 residues long. Germline lookup yields CDR1 DFQATT and CDR2 SNEGSKA (reference sequence). CDR3 DNA: TGCAGTGCGAGTACAGGGGTCGGGACTGAAGCTTTCTTT. It encodes CSASTGVGTEAFF.

The V gene is TRBV4-3, the J gene TRBJ1-1, with D unclear. Germline V lookup: CDR1 LGHNA, CDR2 YSLEER. V was pared by 0 bases and J by 4 bases, with 6 bases between. The CDR3 has 13 amino acids. Here the CDR3 reads CASSQDQFTEAFF. The CDR3 DNA reads as TGCGCCAGCAGCCAAGATCAGTTCACTGAAGCTTTCTTT.

The rearrangement joins TRBV5-6 to TRBJ1-2, with 7 bases lining up with TRBD1. With V trimmed by 4 bases and J by 4 bases, 10 bases remained unmatched. The length of the CDR3 is 15 residues. CDR1 and CDR2 from the germline V gene are SGHDT and YYEEEE. CDR3 in amino acids: CASSGAGGWSYGYTF. Written as DNA, the CDR3 is TGTGCCAGCAGCGGCGCAGGGGGATGGAGCTATGGCTACACCTTC.

This clone was found once. The rearrangement uses TRBV15 and TRBJ2-5; D perhaps matches TRBD2 (5 bases). CDR3 length: 11 amino acids. CDR1 is LNHNV, CDR2 YYDKDF, per germline (reference sequence). V dropped 6 bases and J dropped 7 bases, with 9 bases sitting between them. CDR3 DNA: TGTGCCACCAGGGGAGAGGTGACCCAGTACTTC. This gives the protein CATRGEVTQYF.